A selection of T cell receptor beta chains follows, all from one sample in a study of control samples from healthy donors and cancer patients. The data were produced by immunoSEQ multiplex PCR, yet TCRdb's version contains in-frame clones alone and is incomplete. The sample has about 83,000 clones; 75% to 95% are singletons. The sample was blood. The receptors were gathered from a man aged 50 to 60 in good health. CDR3s include the opening cysteine and the closing phenylalanine or tryptophan. Fields, in order: V gene, J gene, D gene, clone size, CDR3 DNA, CDR3 protein. The D gene is left open where the match is weak. Only some rows state a clone size, as once, few, many or a class for expanded clones.

V: TRBV9; J: TRBJ2-3; D: -; size: -; DNA: TGTGCCAGCAGCGGATACACGGAGACGCAGTATTTT; CDR3: CASSGYTETQYF
V: TRBV12-3/TRBV12-4; J: TRBJ1-5; D: -; size: once; DNA: TGTGCCAGCAGTTTTGGGCAGAATCAGCCCCAGCATTTT; CDR3: CASSFGQNQPQHF
V: TRBV30; J: TRBJ2-7; D: TRBD1; size: -; DNA: TGTGCCTGGAGTCCCCTGGGACAGGAGGCCTACGAGCAGTACTTC; CDR3: CAWSPLGQEAYEQYF
V: TRBV19; J: TRBJ2-2; D: -; size: -; DNA: TGTGCCAGTAGTTTAACCGGGACAACTCGCCCAGAGGGCACCGGGGAGCTGTTTTTT; CDR3: CASSLTGTTRPEGTGELFF
V: TRBV29-1; J: TRBJ2-1; D: TRBD1; size: -; DNA: TGCAGCGTTGGGGACAGCCCGTTTAATGAGCAGTTCTTC; CDR3: CSVGDSPFNEQFF
V: TRBV11-2; J: TRBJ1-2; D: -; size: -; DNA: TGTGCCAGCAGCTCTAACCCACCCTTAAAAACCGGCTACACCTTC; CDR3: CASSSNPPLKTGYTF
V: TRBV28; J: TRBJ1-5; D: -; size: once; DNA: TGTGCCAGCAGTTTAGGGCAGGGCAAGATATCCCAGCCCCAGCATTTT; CDR3: CASSLGQGKISQPQHF
V: TRBV9; J: TRBJ1-4; D: -; size: -; DNA: TGTGCCAGCAGCGTTTCGGGTCAAGCGGTGGAAAAACTGTTTTTT; CDR3: CASSVSGQAVEKLFF
V: TRBV30; J: TRBJ1-4; D: TRBD1; size: -; DNA: TGTGCCTTTTCAGGGGGCCGGGATGAAAAACTGTTTTTT; CDR3: CAFSGGRDEKLFF
V: TRBV5-1; J: TRBJ1-4; D: -; size: -; DNA: TGCGCCAGCAGCCCTAGAGGGGCTAATGAAAAACTGTTTTTT; CDR3: CASSPRGANEKLFF
V: TRBV5-1; J: TRBJ2-1; D: TRBD2; size: once; DNA: TGCGCCAGCAGCTTGGAAGCGGGGGCCTACAATGAGCAGTTCTTC; CDR3: CASSLEAGAYNEQFF
V: TRBV9; J: TRBJ1-1; D: TRBD1; size: -; DNA: TGTGCCAGCAGTGATCTCCGGGACAGCCTGAACACTGAAGCTTTCTTT; CDR3: CASSDLRDSLNTEAFF
V: TRBV24-1; J: TRBJ2-5; D: -; size: -; DNA: TGTGCCACCAGTACAGGTCCCCAAGAGACCCAGTACTTC; CDR3: CATSTGPQETQYF
V: TRBV7-9; J: TRBJ1-5; D: -; size: -; DNA: TGTGCCAGCAGCTTCGATAATCAACCCCAGCATTTT; CDR3: CASSFDNQPQHF
V: TRBV7-2; J: TRBJ2-7; D: -; size: -; DNA: TGTGCCAGCAGCGCCCTCAGGGGAGAGGAGCAGTACTTC; CDR3: CASSALRGEEQYF
V: TRBV14; J: TRBJ1-2; D: -; size: -; DNA: TGTGCCAGCAGCCAAGTGAGGAACTATGGCTACACCTTC; CDR3: CASSQVRNYGYTF
V: TRBV11-2; J: TRBJ1-2; D: -; size: -; DNA: TGTGCCAGCAGCTTAATTATCGGTCCCGCCAACTATGGCTACACCTTC; CDR3: CASSLIIGPANYGYTF
V: TRBV27; J: TRBJ1-2; D: -; size: -; DNA: TGTGCCAGCAGGGCCAACTTTAACTATGGCTACACCTTC; CDR3: CASRANFNYGYTF
V: TRBV19; J: TRBJ1-2; D: -; size: -; DNA: TGTGCCAGTAGTATTTCGGGCGTTTGGGGCTACACCTTC; CDR3: CASSISGVWGYTF
V: TRBV24-1; J: TRBJ1-1; D: -; size: -; DNA: TGTGCCACCAGTCTCGGGGGTGAAGCTTTCTTT; CDR3: CATSLGGEAFF
V: TRBV29-1; J: TRBJ2-5; D: -; size: -; DNA: TGCAGCGTCGGGGGCGTCTCTGGGGAGACCCAGTACTTC; CDR3: CSVGGVSGETQYF
V: TRBV29-1; J: TRBJ2-7; D: -; size: few; DNA: TGCAGCGTTGTAATAGGGGGACGAGCCCTCTACGAGCAGTACTTC; CDR3: CSVVIGGRALYEQYF
V: TRBV6-5; J: TRBJ2-2; D: TRBD1; size: -; DNA: TGTGCCAGCAGCGCCGGGACAGGGGCCACCGGGGAGCTGTTTTTT; CDR3: CASSAGTGATGELFF
V: TRBV4-3; J: TRBJ1-5; D: -; size: -; DNA: TGCGCCAGCAGCCAAGATTACCTCGGGGATCAGCCCCAGCATTTT; CDR3: CASSQDYLGDQPQHF
V: TRBV29-1; J: TRBJ2-7; D: -; size: -; DNA: TGCAGCGTTGAGGACAGCCCCTACGAGCAGTACTTC; CDR3: CSVEDSPYEQYF
V: TRBV6-5; J: TRBJ2-4; D: TRBD1; size: -; DNA: TGTGCCAGCAGTTACGGGACAGGGGGTAATGGCATTCAGTACTTC; CDR3: CASSYGTGGNGIQYF